The T cell receptor beta chain described here comes from a study of T cells in Graves' hyperthyroidism and ophthalmopathy. This clonotype occurred many times. The CDR3 has 14 amino acids. Germline V gene data show CDR1 as DFQATT and CDR2 as SNEGSKA (reference sequence). Unmatched junction bases numbered 7, after V lost 6 bases and J lost 2 bases. Amplification yielded TCR beta CDR3 regions, with RNA transcripts as the source. RT-PCR in the first round (using the HTBI primer set) targeted the TCR CDR3. TCRdb reprocessed the multiplex PCR reads with MiXCR, giving one entry per CDR3 protein. The top ten hold 6% to 8% of the sample, which has some 270,000 distinct CDR3 sequences, about an eighth seen once.

The gene calls are TRBV20-1 and TRBJ2-3, with 8 bases fitting TRBD2. This sequence was found in a woman younger than 45 with Graves' hyperthyroidism that later progressed to Graves' ophthalmopathy. The material sequenced was blood. The CDR3 sequence is CSAGVSGNTDTQYF. The CDR3 nucleotides are TGCAGTGCCGGGGTTAGCGGGAACACAGATACGCAGTATTTT.